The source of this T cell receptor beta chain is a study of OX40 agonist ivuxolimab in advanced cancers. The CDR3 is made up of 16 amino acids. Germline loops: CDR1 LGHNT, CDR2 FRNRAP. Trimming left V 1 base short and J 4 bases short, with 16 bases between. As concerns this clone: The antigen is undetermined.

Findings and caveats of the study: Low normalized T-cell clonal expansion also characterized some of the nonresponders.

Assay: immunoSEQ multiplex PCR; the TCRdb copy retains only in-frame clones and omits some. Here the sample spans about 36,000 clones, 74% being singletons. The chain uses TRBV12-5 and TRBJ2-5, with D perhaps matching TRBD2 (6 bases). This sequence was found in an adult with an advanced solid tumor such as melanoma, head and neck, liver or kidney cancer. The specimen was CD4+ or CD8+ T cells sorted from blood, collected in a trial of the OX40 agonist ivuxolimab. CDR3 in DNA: TGTGCTAGTGGTTTGGGGGATGGAGGGGCGGGAGAGACCCAGTACTTC. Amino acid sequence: CASGLGDGGAGETQYF.